This T cell receptor beta chain was sequenced for a study of blood T cell repertoires in COVID-19. Only in-frame clones appear in the TCRdb table, and some are missing; sequencing was by immunoSEQ multiplex PCR. The sample holds some 100,000 clones, over 85% seen once. Sequenced input: peripheral blood. The clonotype was recovered from a man in his 70s with acute or convalescent COVID-19.

Here the CDR3 reads CASTRAQGTDSPLHF. The CDR3 DNA is TGTGCCAGTACAAGGGCACAGGGGACCGATTCACCCCTCCACTTT. The V and J genes are TRBV7-9 and TRBJ1-6; 7 bases are a match to TRBD1. V lost 9 bases to trimming and J lost 8 bases; unmatched junction nucleotides: 13. The CDR3 sequence is 15 residues long. The germline V gene has CDR1 SEHNR and CDR2 FQNEAQ (reference sequence).